This record covers a single TCR beta chain. This CDR3 is 16 amino acids long. Germline V gives CDR1 SGHDT, CDR2 YYEEEE. Germline trimming cut 1 base from V and 4 bases from J; bases unmatched to any gene: 8. The sample comes from a study of blood T cell repertoires in COVID-19. In the study overall: Samples of COVID-19 (acute and convalescent) were obtained from the United States, Italy and Spain. The analysed material was cDNA or gDNA that came from T cells, B-cell-depleted T cells, or PBMCs.

Clones were sequenced by immunoSEQ multiplex PCR, and TCRdb holds only the in-frame ones, with some missing. The data contain about 120,000 clones, roughly 81% of them seen just once; the ten biggest clones take up about 10%. The origin of this receptor is a human donor in a cohort sampled during active COVID-19. Material for sequencing was peripheral blood. The V and J genes are TRBV5-6 and TRBJ2-1, with TRBD2 matching 7 bases. In DNA form, the CDR3 reads TGTGCCAGCAGCTTGTTAGCGGCTAGCGGTTACAATGAGCAGTTCTTC. Its protein product is CASSLLAASGYNEQFF.